The T cell receptor (beta chain) described here comes from a study of shared clonotypes between healthy human individuals. Measured with immunoSEQ multiplex PCR; TCRdb has only the in-frame clones, and not every one. The sample consists of over a million clones, 75% to 80% of them appearing once. V shed 5 bases and J shed 5 bases, with 12 bases lying between them. This CDR3 has 13 residues. Per germline, CDR1 SEHNR and CDR2 FQNEAQ (reference sequence). This sequence originates from a young man in good health. Some clones in this sample may be carry-over from other donors' samples. The chain employs TRBV7-9 and TRBJ1-1; D remains unclear. The sequenced sample consisted of memory CD4+ T cells from PBMCs. Subset: CD45RA-negative fraction. This CDR3 reads CASSQQVGTEAFF. Written as DNA, the CDR3 is TGTGCCAGCAGCCAGCAGGTAGGGACTGAAGCTTTCTTT.